The rows below give T cell receptor beta chains drawn from one sample of a study of cytomegalovirus exposure and HLA in healthy donors. Libraries were prepared by immunoSEQ multiplex PCR; TCRdb keeps only in-frame clonotypes and omits some of them. The sample shows over 150,000 clones, 80% to 85% of them seen only once. Sequenced sample: PBMCs. The receptors originated from a girl under 10 years old in good health and CMV-seropositive. CDR3s include the opening cysteine and the closing phenylalanine or tryptophan. The D gene is left open where the match is weak. The size entry is marked missing in some rows and otherwise reads once, few, many or a size class.

V: TRBV9; D: TRBD1; size: .; J: TRBJ2-7; DNA: TGTGCCAGCAGCATGGGACAGAACTACGAGCAGTACTTC; CDR3: CASSMGQNYEQYF
V: TRBV5-1; D: .; size: .; J: TRBJ2-5; DNA: TGCGCCAGCAGCTCAGGAGAGACCCAGTACTTC; CDR3: CASSSGETQYF
V: TRBV6-1; D: .; size: few; J: TRBJ1-4; DNA: TGTGCCAGCACGGGGGGGGAAAAACTGTTTTTT; CDR3: CASTGGEKLFF
V: TRBV7-7; D: .; size: .; J: TRBJ2-7; DNA: TGTGCTAGCAGCTTGGGTAGCGGCTACGAGCAGTACTTC; CDR3: CASSLGSGYEQYF
V: TRBV10-3; D: .; size: .; J: TRBJ2-3; DNA: TGTGCCATCAGTGCTTCTTGGGGGGAGTCAGATACGCAGTATTTT; CDR3: CAISASWGESDTQYF
V: TRBV11-2; D: .; size: .; J: TRBJ1-1; DNA: TGTGCCAGCAGGAGTAATCAGAACACTGAAGCTTTCTTT; CDR3: CASRSNQNTEAFF
V: TRBV27; D: TRBD2; size: once; J: TRBJ2-7; DNA: TGTGCCAGCAGTTCAAGCGGGACTAATGTCGACGAGCAGTACTTC; CDR3: CASSSSGTNVDEQYF
V: TRBV6-6; D: .; size: .; J: TRBJ1-2; DNA: TGTGCCAGCAGCCCGATAGTATGGGGAGGAAACGGCTACACCTTC; CDR3: CASSPIVWGGNGYTF
V: TRBV28; D: TRBD2; size: .; J: TRBJ2-7; DNA: TGTGCCAGCAGAGGGACTAGCGGGGAGAGGGATAAGGTTTACGAGCAGTACTTC; CDR3: CASRGTSGERDKVYEQYF
V: TRBV7-3; D: TRBD2; size: .; J: TRBJ2-3; DNA: TGTGCCAGCAGTACCTTAGCGGGCGTAGTAGATACGCAGTATTTT; CDR3: CASSTLAGVVDTQYF
V: TRBV12-2; D: .; size: .; J: TRBJ2-7; DNA: TGTGCAAGTCGCTTTCACTCCGGGACAAACTACGAGCAGTACTTC; CDR3: CASRFHSGTNYEQYF
V: TRBV5-4; D: .; size: .; J: TRBJ2-1; DNA: TGTGCCAGCAGCCCGGGACTTCTCTTCCTAGGGGTCTTC; CDR3: CASSPGLLFLGVF
V: TRBV6-5; D: TRBD1; size: .; J: TRBJ1-5; DNA: TGTGCCAGCAGCCAGACAGGGGCCCATCAGCCCCAGCATTTT; CDR3: CASSQTGAHQPQHF
V: TRBV10-1; D: TRBD2; size: .; J: TRBJ2-3; DNA: TGCGCCAGTTCGGGAGGGCCGGAGGATACGCAGTATTTT; CDR3: CASSGGPEDTQYF
V: TRBV18; D: TRBD1; size: .; J: TRBJ2-2; DNA: TGTGCCAGCTCACCCGGGACAGCGAACACCGGGGAGCTGTTTTTT; CDR3: CASSPGTANTGELFF
V: TRBV6-4; D: .; size: .; J: TRBJ1-1; DNA: TGTGCCAGCAGTGACCAGGGGAAGGCGAACACTGAAGCTTTCTTT; CDR3: CASSDQGKANTEAFF
V: TRBV7-2; D: .; size: once; J: TRBJ1-2; DNA: TGTGCCAGCAGCGCCGGGGGGGTCGGCTATGGCTACACCTTC; CDR3: CASSAGGVGYGYTF